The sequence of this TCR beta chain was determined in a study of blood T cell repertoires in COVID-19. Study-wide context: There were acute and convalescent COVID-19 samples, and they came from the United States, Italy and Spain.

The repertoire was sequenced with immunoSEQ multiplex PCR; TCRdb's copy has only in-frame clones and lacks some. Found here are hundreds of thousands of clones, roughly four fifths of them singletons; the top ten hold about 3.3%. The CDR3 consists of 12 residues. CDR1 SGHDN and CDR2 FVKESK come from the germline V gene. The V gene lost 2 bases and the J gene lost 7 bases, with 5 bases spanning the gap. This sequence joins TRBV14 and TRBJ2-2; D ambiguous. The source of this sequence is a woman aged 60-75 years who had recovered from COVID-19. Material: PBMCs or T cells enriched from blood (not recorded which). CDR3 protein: CASSQNYGELFF. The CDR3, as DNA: TGTGCCAGCAGCCAAAATTACGGGGAGCTGTTTTTT.